The 18 T cell receptor beta chains given below trace back to one sample, sequenced in a study of T cell responses to AZD1222 COVID-19 vaccine. Assay used: immunoSEQ multiplex PCR; TCRdb lists only in-frame clones, some missing. The table records roughly 140,000 clones, roughly 90% of them present only once. The sample consisted of peripheral blood, taken 28 days after the second AZD1222 dose. The origin of the receptors is an adult who received the AZD1222 COVID-19 vaccine.

This sequence joins TRBV6-1 and TRBJ1-2; D gene unclear. The germline V gene has CDR1 MNHNS and CDR2 SASEGT. The CDR3 sequence is 14 residues long. The V end was cut by 2 bases, the J end by 4 bases, with 11 bases between. The CDR3 bases are TGTGCCAGCAGTGAAAGTGGAGACACCTATGGCTACACCTTC. Protein sequence: CASSESGDTYGYTF.

V is TRBV11-3 and J is TRBJ2-1; 13 nucleotides agree with TRBD2. CDR1 SGHNT and CDR2 YENEEA come from the germline V gene. The CDR3 runs to 15 residues. The trim removed 4 bases at V and 9 bases at J, leaving 6 bases unmatched. DNA of the CDR3: TGTGCCAGCAGCTCCGGGACTAGCGGGACTACTGAGCAGTTCTTC. As protein: CASSSGTSGTTEQFF.

This chain uses TRBV5-1 with TRBJ1-4, with D unclear. Trimming cost V 0 bases and J 0 bases, with 6 bases left between them. The CDR3 runs 15 residues. Per germline, CDR1 SGHRS and CDR2 YFSETQ. In DNA, the CDR3 is TGCGCCAGCAGCTTGGCCCCGGCAACTAATGAAAAACTGTTTTTT. It specifies CASSLAPATNEKLFF.

The chain combines TRBV11-2 with TRBJ1-1; possible D gene TRBD1, 5 bases. The V gene's germline CDR1 is SGHAT and CDR2 FQNNGV. The CDR3 spans 14 residues. Trimming removed 5 bases from V and 5 bases from J, with 15 bases in between. CDR3 amino acids: CASSPYTGGTEAFF. CDR3 in DNA: TGTGCCAGCAGCCCTTATACCGGGGGGACTGAAGCTTTCTTT.

This rearrangement joins TRBV18 to TRBJ1-2; tentatively, D is TRBD1 (6 bases). The germline gives CDR1 KGHSH, CDR2 LQKENI. V lost 6 bases, J lost 4 bases, and 15 bases lay in between. This CDR3 is built from 14 residues. DNA for the CDR3: TGTGCCAGCTCCCCTAGGGCAGGGGCCTATGGCTACACCTTC. It is translated as CASSPRAGAYGYTF.

This chain links TRBV19 with TRBJ1-2; 8 nucleotides match TRBD1. V dropped 6 bases and J dropped 3; count of bases not matched to a gene: 6. This CDR3 contains 14 residues. The germline gives CDR1 LNHDA, CDR2 SQIVND (reference sequence). For the CDR3, the DNA is TGTGCCAGTAGGCAGGGGGCGAGTGACTATGGCTACACCTTC. Translation gives CASRQGASDYGYTF.

The J gene is TRBJ2-2, the V gene TRBV2, with 8 bases lining up with TRBD2. Germline lookup yields CDR1 SNHLY and CDR2 FYNNEI. The CDR3 is 15 residues long. Trimming removed 1 base from V and 4 bases from J; junction bases left unmatched: 2. This CDR3 is CASSEERGGTGELFF. CDR3 nucleotides: TGTGCCAGCAGTGAAGAACGGGGGGGCACCGGGGAGCTGTTTTTT.

This clone was recorded only once. This chain uses TRBV25-1 with TRBJ1-2, with no clear D. Trimming left V 10 bases short and J 5 bases short, with 20 bases between. There are 14 residues in the CDR3. Per germline, CDR1 MGHDK and CDR2 SYGVNS. As DNA, the CDR3 is TGTGCCAACACCTACCGGGAGGAAGGGTATGGCTACACCTTC. Protein sequence: CANTYREEGYGYTF.

The chain uses TRBV9 and TRBJ2-1; D unclear. Trimming removed 0 bases from V and 4 bases from J, with 14 bases in between. The CDR3 length is 16 residues. Germline-derived CDR1 and CDR2 are SGDLS and YYNGEE. DNA of the CDR3: TGTGCCAGCAGCGTAGGTAGTGGTCCGCGTTACAATGAGCAGTTCTTC. Its translation is CASSVGSGPRYNEQFF.

The chain employs TRBV6-5 and TRBJ1-3; D remains ambiguous. Germline V gene data show CDR1 as MNHEY and CDR2 as SVGAGI. Between the trimmed V and J ends, which lost 7 bases and 0 bases, there was a span of 13 bases. The CDR3 is made up of 15 amino acids. The CDR3 DNA reads TGTGCCAGCACCCAACTCCCGAACTCTGGAAACACCATATATTTT. As protein: CASTQLPNSGNTIYF.

This clone was seen just once. V is TRBV12-5 and J is TRBJ2-7; weak D call: TRBD2 (6 bases). Trimming stripped 7 bases from V and 5 bases from J, with 21 bases between. This CDR3 is built from 15 residues. The germline V gene encodes CDR1 LGHNT and CDR2 FRNRAP. In DNA form, the CDR3 reads TGTGCTAGTGCCCAGGCGGGGTCAGTTGCCAACGAGCAGTACTTC. Residues: CASAQAGSVANEQYF.

This clone was observed a handful of times. The chain recombines TRBV6-5 with TRBJ2-7; TRBD2 aligns across 12 bases. CDR3 size: 14 residues. J lost 3 bases, V lost 4 bases, and 1 base had no gene match. Germline V gene sequence: CDR1 MNHEY, CDR2 SVGAGI. In DNA, the CDR3 is TGTGCCAGCAGTTTGGGACTAGCGGGCTACGAGCAGTACTTC. Encoded protein: CASSLGLAGYEQYF.

This chain joins TRBV3-1 (or the pseudogene TRBV3-2) and TRBJ1-1; TRBD1 matches 7 bases. CDR3 length equals 16 residues. After removal of 0 bases from V and 3 bases from J, the junction contained 7 bases not matched to a gene. Per germline, CDR1 LGHDT and CDR2 YNNKEL (reference sequence). The chain's CDR3 is CASSQDSTGRYTEAFF. The CDR3 DNA sequence: TGTGCCAGCAGCCAAGATTCGACAGGGAGGTACACTGAAGCTTTCTTT.

The chain combines TRBV4-1 with TRBJ1-2, with D unclear. The CDR3 has 14 amino acids. Germline V CDR1 and CDR2: MGHRA, YSYEKL. The V end lost 4 bases, the J end lost 4 bases, and 13 bases lay between the germline ends. The CDR3 spells CASSLQDISYGYTF. The CDR3 bases are TGCGCCAGCAGCCTTCAAGATATCTCCTATGGCTACACCTTC.

CDR3 nucleotide sequence: TGTGCCAGTAGTGCGGGACGGATGAACACTGAAGCTTTCTTT. This encodes CASSAGRMNTEAFF. The rearrangement uses TRBV19 and TRBJ1-1, with TRBD1 as a possible D gene (5 bases). The CDR3 is 14 amino acids. V dropped 5 bases and J dropped 0 bases, with 10 bases sitting between them. In germline, CDR1 is LNHDA, CDR2 SQIVND (reference sequence).

This rearrangement joins TRBV18 to TRBJ1-2; no definite D call. The CDR3 is 14 amino acids. V was trimmed by 3 bases and J by 1 base, leaving 9 bases between them. CDR1 and CDR2 from the germline V gene are KGHSH and LQKENI. CDR3 DNA sequence: TGTGCCAGCTCACCTGGGTTGCTTAACTATGGCTACACCTTC. It codes for CASSPGLLNYGYTF.

This chain joins TRBV19 and TRBJ1-1, with D possibly matching TRBD1 (5 bases). The CDR3 runs 17 residues. V gave up 3 bases and J gave up 4 bases, with 21 bases separating them. Germline CDR1 LNHDA, CDR2 SQIVND (reference sequence). The CDR3 sequence is CASSIPPTQGDGTEAFF. The CDR3 nucleotides read TGTGCCAGTAGTATCCCGCCCACCCAGGGCGACGGCACTGAAGCTTTCTTT. Full variable domain (missing parts from reference TRBV19 and TRBJ1-1): DGGITQSPKYLFRKEGQNVTLSCEQNLNHDAMYWYRQDPGQGLRLIYYSQIVNDFQKGDIAEGYSVSREKKESFPLTVTSAQKNPTAFYLCASSIPPTQGDGTEAFFGQGTRLTVV.

V gene TRBV19 combines with J gene TRBJ1-6; TRBD1 is a possible D gene (5 bases). CDR1 and CDR2 from the germline V gene are LNHDA and SQIVND (reference sequence). Trimming cost V 2 bases and J 11 bases, with 13 bases left between them. The CDR3 has 14 amino acids. The CDR3 coding sequence is TGTGCCAGTAGTATACCGGACATCCGCACACCCCTCCACTTT. Its translation: CASSIPDIRTPLHF.